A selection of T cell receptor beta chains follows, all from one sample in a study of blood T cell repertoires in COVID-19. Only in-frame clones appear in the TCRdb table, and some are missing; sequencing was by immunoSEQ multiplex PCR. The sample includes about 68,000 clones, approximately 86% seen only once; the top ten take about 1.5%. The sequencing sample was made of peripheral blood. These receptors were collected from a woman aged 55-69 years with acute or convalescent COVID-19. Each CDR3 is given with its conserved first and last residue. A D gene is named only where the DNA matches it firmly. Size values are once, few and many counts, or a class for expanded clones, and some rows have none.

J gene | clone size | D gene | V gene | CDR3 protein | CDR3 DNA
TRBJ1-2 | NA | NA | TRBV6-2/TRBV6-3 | CASSGGTAYGYTF | TGTGCCAGCAGTGGAGGGACGGCCTATGGCTACACCTTC
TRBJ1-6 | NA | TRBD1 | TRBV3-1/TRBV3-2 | CASSQNTGTGGSPLHF | TGTGCCAGCAGCCAAAACACCGGGACAGGGGGATCACCCCTCCACTTT
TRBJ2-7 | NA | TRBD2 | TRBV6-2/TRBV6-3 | CASSFTGGAVSYEQYF | TGTGCCAGCAGTTTTACCGGGGGGGCCGTCTCCTACGAGCAGTACTTC
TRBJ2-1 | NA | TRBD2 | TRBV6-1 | CASSEPASGGPFNEQFF | TGTGCCAGCAGTGAACCGGCTAGCGGGGGTCCATTCAATGAGCAGTTCTTC
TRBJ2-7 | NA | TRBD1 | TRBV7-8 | CASSPRTGGSYEQYF | TGTGCCAGCAGCCCCCGGACAGGGGGGTCCTACGAGCAGTACTTC
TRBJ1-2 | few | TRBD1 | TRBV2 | CASSPPKPNRGYGYTF | TGTGCCAGCAGCCCCCCTAAACCAAACAGGGGCTATGGCTACACCTTC
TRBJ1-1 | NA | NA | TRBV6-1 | CASSEGRLTEAFF | TGTGCCAGCAGTGAGGGGCGTCTTACTGAAGCTTTCTTT
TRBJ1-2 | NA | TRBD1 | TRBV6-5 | CASSSSTGRDGYTF | TGTGCCAGCAGTTCATCGACAGGGAGAGATGGCTACACCTTC
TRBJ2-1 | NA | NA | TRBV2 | CASSEDSIAQFF | TGTGCCAGCAGTGAGGACAGTATAGCACAGTTCTTC
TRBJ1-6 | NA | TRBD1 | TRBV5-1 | CASSLDVGGLNNSPLHF | TGCGCCAGCAGCTTGGATGTAGGGGGCCTGAATAATTCACCCCTCCACTTT
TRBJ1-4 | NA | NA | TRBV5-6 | CASSFTPGTNEKLFF | TGTGCCAGCAGCTTTACGCCAGGTACTAATGAAAAACTGTTTTTT
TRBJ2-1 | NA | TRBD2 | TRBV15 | CATSRGGSGGAMDEQFF | TGTGCCACCAGCAGAGGTGGTAGCGGGGGGGCCATGGACGAGCAGTTCTTC
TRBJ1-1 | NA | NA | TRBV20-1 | CSASGALNTEAFF | TGCAGTGCTAGTGGAGCCTTGAACACTGAAGCTTTCTTT
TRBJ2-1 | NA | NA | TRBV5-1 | CASSTSSFYNEQFF | TGCGCCAGCAGCACATCTAGCTTCTACAATGAGCAGTTCTTC
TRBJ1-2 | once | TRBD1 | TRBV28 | CATTGGLGGYTF | TGTGCCACGACAGGGGGCCTGGGGGGCTACACCTTC
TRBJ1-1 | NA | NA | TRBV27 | CASSFVGRGGEAFF | TGTGCCAGCAGTTTCGTAGGGCGCGGGGGTGAAGCTTTCTTT
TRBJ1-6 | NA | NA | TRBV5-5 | CASSFGPLLSPTTSPLHF | TGTGCCAGCAGCTTTGGCCCGCTACTTTCGCCGACTACGTCACCCCTCCACTTT
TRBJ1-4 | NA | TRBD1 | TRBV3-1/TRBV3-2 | CASSQDRQGRNEKLFF | TGTGCCAGCAGCCAAGACCGACAGGGACGGAATGAAAAACTGTTTTTT
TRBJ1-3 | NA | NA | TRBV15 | CATSESGVGNTIYF | TGTGCCACCAGCGAGTCGGGGGTAGGAAACACCATATATTTT
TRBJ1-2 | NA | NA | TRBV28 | CASSSLGRSYGYTF | TGTGCCAGCAGTTCTTTGGGGCGATCCTATGGCTACACCTTC
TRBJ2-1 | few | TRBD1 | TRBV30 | CAWAAGGYYNEQFF | TGTGCCTGGGCGGCAGGGGGCTACTACAATGAGCAGTTCTTC
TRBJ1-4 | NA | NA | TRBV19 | CASSILADNEKLFF | TGTGCCAGTAGTATCCTGGCCGATAATGAAAAACTGTTTTTT
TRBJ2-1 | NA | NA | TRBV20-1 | CSASLDEQFF | TGCAGTGCTAGTCTAGATGAGCAGTTCTTC
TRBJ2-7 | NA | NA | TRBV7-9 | CASSPRGTSYEQYF | TGTGCCAGCAGCCCCCGGGGGACCTCCTACGAGCAGTACTTC
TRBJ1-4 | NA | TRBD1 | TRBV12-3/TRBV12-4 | CASRRPGGEKLFF | TGTGCCAGCAGACGGCCAGGGGGCGAAAAACTGTTTTTT
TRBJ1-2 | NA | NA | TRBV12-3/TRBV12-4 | CTSSIGTNYGYTF | TGTACCAGCAGTATCGGGACAAACTATGGCTACACCTTC
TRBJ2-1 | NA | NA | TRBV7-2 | CASSPGRGPNEQFF | TGTGCCAGCAGTCCCGGTCGGGGTCCCAATGAGCAGTTCTTC
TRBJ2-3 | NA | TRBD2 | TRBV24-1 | CATSDRTSGKMTDTQYF | TGTGCCACCAGTGACCGGACTAGCGGGAAGATGACAGATACGCAGTATTTT
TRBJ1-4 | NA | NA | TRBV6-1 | CASSETGRDEKLFF | TGTGCCAGCAGTGAAACGGGGAGGGATGAAAAACTGTTTTTT
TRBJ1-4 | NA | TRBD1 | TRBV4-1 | CASSQGDRGRLEKLFF | TGCGCCAGCAGCCAAGGGGACAGGGGGCGATTAGAAAAACTGTTTTTT
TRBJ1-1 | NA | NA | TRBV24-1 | CATSDPSEPQTENTEAFF | TGTGCCACCAGTGATCCCTCCGAACCCCAGACAGAGAACACTGAAGCTTTCTTT
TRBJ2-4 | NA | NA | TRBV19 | CASSIQGRENIQYF | TGTGCCAGTAGTATCCAGGGCCGGGAAAACATTCAGTACTTC
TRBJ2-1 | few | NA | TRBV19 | CATTPPGSSYNEQFF | TGTGCCACTACGCCGCCAGGAAGCTCCTACAATGAGCAGTTCTTC
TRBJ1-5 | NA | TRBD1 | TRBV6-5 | CASSGQWGNQPQHF | TGTGCCAGCTCGGGACAGTGGGGCAATCAGCCCCAGCATTTT
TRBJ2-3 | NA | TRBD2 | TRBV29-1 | CSVRRGLAGSDTQYF | TGCAGCGTGCGCCGGGGGCTAGCGGGATCAGATACGCAGTATTTT
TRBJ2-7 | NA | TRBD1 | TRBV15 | CATSREPPGQGWSSYEQYF | TGTGCCACCAGCAGAGAACCTCCGGGACAGGGATGGTCCTCCTACGAGCAGTACTTC
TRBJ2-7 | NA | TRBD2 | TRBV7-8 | CASSSLGVLAGFYEQYF | TGTGCCAGCAGCTCCCTAGGGGTTCTAGCGGGCTTTTACGAGCAGTACTTC
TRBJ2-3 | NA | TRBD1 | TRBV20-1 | CSASGRTGISDTQYF | TGCAGTGCTAGTGGGAGGACAGGGATTTCAGATACGCAGTATTTT